This passage covers 25 T cell receptor beta chains from one sample sequenced in a study of neurological immune-mediated disorders. Using its own MiXCR run on the 5' RACE reads, TCRdb lists one record per CDR3 protein. Here the sample spans over 55,000 distinct CDR3 sequences, around 2.3% being singletons. What was sequenced was PBMCs. Source of these receptors: a man aged 50-59 years with multiple sclerosis.

This clonotype turned up a few times. A junction boundary mismatches the germline segment, possibly from a read error. V is TRBV3-1 and J is TRBJ2-2; D remains ambiguous. Germline V gives CDR1 LGHDT, CDR2 YNNKEL (reference sequence). CDR3 length: 12 residues. The CDR3 is CDSSTPTGELFF. The CDR3 bases are TGTGACAGCAGCACTCCCACCGGGGAGCTGTTTTTT. The complete variable domain, with remaining parts taken from reference TRBV3-1 and TRBJ2-2, reads DTAVSQTPKYLVTQMGNDKSIKCEQNLGHDTMYWYKQDSKKFLKIMFSYNNKELIINETVPNRFSPKSPDKAHLNLHINSLELGDSAVYFCDSSTPTGELFFGEGSRLTVL.

This clonotype was counted at least ten times. This chain joins TRBV10-3 and TRBJ1-6, with 8 bases matching TRBD1. The CDR3 runs 17 residues. V dropped 0 bases and J dropped 6; count of bases not matched to a gene: 7. Germline CDR1 and CDR2: ENHRY and SYGVKD. CDR3 sequence: CAISESGRGPSNSPLHF. Written as DNA, the CDR3 is TGTGCCATCAGTGAGTCTGGCAGGGGGCCTTCTAATTCACCCCTCCACTTT.

This clonotype was seen at least ten times. V usage is TRBV20-1 and J usage is TRBJ2-3; 7 positions match TRBD2. Germline loops: CDR1 DFQATT, CDR2 SNEGSKA (reference sequence). After removal of 4 bases from V and 3 bases from J, the junction contained 4 bases not matched to a gene. This CDR3 has 13 residues. CDR3: CSAKPSGTDTQYF. The DNA for the CDR3 is TGCAGTGCTAAGCCTAGCGGAACAGATACGCAGTATTTT.

There are many counts of this clonotype. The chain joins TRBV7-9 to TRBJ1-1; 8 bases fit TRBD1. Germline-derived CDR1 and CDR2 are SEHNR and FQNEAQ (reference sequence). J was trimmed by 3 bases and V by 4 bases; bases with no gene match: 7. The CDR3 sequence is 15 residues long. This CDR3 is CASSSFRQGHTEAFF. The CDR3 DNA is TGTGCCAGCAGCTCGTTTAGACAGGGGCACACTGAAGCTTTCTTT.

This clonotype was observed many times. The chain recombines TRBV28 with TRBJ2-1, with D perhaps matching TRBD2 (5 bases). Per the germline V gene, CDR1 is MDHEN and CDR2 is SYDVKM. This CDR3 contains 13 residues. V was cut by 2 bases and J by 5 bases, with 7 bases left in between. The CDR3 coding sequence is TGTGCCAGCAGTTTACCCGGGAACAATGAGCAGTTCTTC. Translation gives CASSLPGNNEQFF.

This clonotype showed up many times. The chain combines TRBV29-1 with TRBJ2-2, with 8 bases identical to TRBD2. The germline CDR1 and CDR2 sequences are SQVTM and ANQGSEA. This CDR3 spans 15 amino acids. J was trimmed by 0 bases and V by 3 bases; bases with no gene match: 3. CDR3 nucleotide sequence: TGCAGCGTTGACCCCGGGGGGGCGAACACCGGGGAGCTGTTTTTT. Its translation is CSVDPGGANTGELFF.

This clonotype was detected ten times or more. This sequence joins TRBV5-1 and TRBJ2-2; 8 positions agree with TRBD2. Trimming removed 3 bases from V and 0 bases from J; junction bases left unmatched: 19. Germline V gene lookup returns CDR1 SGHRS and CDR2 YFSETQ. The CDR3 length is 21 residues. The CDR3 nucleotides read TGCGCCAGCAGCTACCCGACCGGGACTAGATCGTCCCCCGCGAACACCGGGGAGCTGTTTTTT. The encoded protein is CASSYPTGTRSSPANTGELFF.

This clonotype appeared many times. The rearrangement uses TRBV5-1 and TRBJ1-1, with TRBD1 as a possible D gene (5 bases). This CDR3 comprises 16 residues. The germline V and J ends were trimmed by 1 base and 1 base, with 14 bases remaining between them. Germline V gene data show CDR1 as SGHRS and CDR2 as YFSETQ. The CDR3 DNA reads TGCGCCAGCAGCTTGTTAAATGCAGGGACGAACACTGAAGCTTTCTTT. It translates to CASSLLNAGTNTEAFF. Complete variable domain (other parts from reference TRBV5-1 and TRBJ1-1): KAGVTQTPRYLIKTRGQQVTLSCSPISGHRSVSWYQQTPGQGLQFLFEYFSETQRNKGNFPGRFSGRQFSNSRSEMNVSTLELGDSALYLCASSLLNAGTNTEAFFGQGTRLTVV.

This clonotype was detected many times. The chain couples TRBV5-1 to TRBJ2-3, with 9 bases identical to TRBD2. The CDR3 length is 15 residues. Germline-derived CDR1 and CDR2 are SGHRS and YFSETQ. With 4 bases clipped from V and 5 bases from J, the junction kept 8 bases outside the gene matches. In DNA form, the CDR3 reads TGCGCCAGCAGCATACTGGGCGGGGGGGGAGATACGCAGTATTTT. Its protein product is CASSILGGGGDTQYF.

This clonotype has at least ten counts. V and J are TRBV29-1 and TRBJ2-1, with D unresolved. Germline V lookup: CDR1 SQVTM, CDR2 ANQGSEA. The length of the CDR3 is 13 residues. V lost 6 bases, J lost 1 base, and 10 bases lay in between. The CDR3 nucleotides read TGCAGCGTAGGGTGGGGTTCCTACAATGAGCAGTTCTTC. Residues: CSVGWGSYNEQFF.

By share, this clonotype ranks as medium-sized. The genes are TRBV20-1 and TRBJ1-5; the match to TRBD1 covers 8 bases. This CDR3 is 14 amino acids long. Per germline, CDR1 DFQATT and CDR2 SNEGSKA (reference sequence). J gave up 2 bases and V 1 base, and 1 base lay outside the gene matches. As DNA, the CDR3 is TGCAGTGCTAGAGTGGGACAGGGCAATCAGCCCCAGCATTTT. Amino acids: CSARVGQGNQPQHF.

The table lists this clonotype with many counts. J is TRBJ1-6 and V is TRBV20-1, with 7 bases that match TRBD1. V dropped 1 base and J dropped 9; count of bases not matched to a gene: 9. Germline V gene lookup returns CDR1 DFQATT and CDR2 SNEGSKA (reference sequence). The CDR3 runs 15 residues. This CDR3 is CSARGLTGVLSPLHF. The CDR3 nucleotides read TGCAGTGCTAGAGGTCTAACAGGGGTTCTTTCACCCCTCCACTTT.

There are many counts of this clonotype. This chain joins TRBV5-1 and TRBJ1-6, with a tentative D call TRBD1 (5 bases). The ends were cut back, 0 bases at V and 8 bases at J, with 9 bases in the middle. The germline V gene has CDR1 SGHRS and CDR2 YFSETQ. CDR3 size: 14 residues. The chain's CDR3 is CASSLESGYSPLHF. As DNA, the CDR3 is TGCGCCAGCAGCTTGGAGTCAGGGTATTCACCCCTCCACTTT.

This clonotype was seen repeatedly, ten times or more. J is TRBJ2-1 and V is TRBV20-1, with D tentatively TRBD1 or TRBD2 (5 bases each). The V end was cut by 6 bases, the J end by 8 bases, with 17 bases between. Germline loops: CDR1 DFQATT, CDR2 SNEGSKA (reference sequence). The CDR3 is made up of 13 amino acids. The CDR3: CSAMGHRDDEQFF. The CDR3 DNA sequence: TGCAGTGCAATGGGTCACCGGGACGATGAGCAGTTCTTC.

This clonotype showed up many times. V is TRBV7-9 and J is TRBJ2-5; a possible D gene is TRBD2 (5 bases). CDR3 length equals 12 residues. Looked up from germline, CDR1 is SEHNR and CDR2 is FQNEAQ (reference sequence). The V end was cut by 5 bases, the J end by 4 bases, with 8 bases between. The CDR3 here is CASSAEGETQYF. The CDR3 DNA reads TGTGCCAGCAGCGCTGAGGGAGAGACCCAGTACTTC.

This clonotype was picked up many times. The J gene is TRBJ2-2, the V gene TRBV29-1; possible D gene TRBD1, 7 bases. V shed 4 bases and J shed 0 bases, with 12 bases lying between them. CDR1 is SQVTM, CDR2 ANQGSEA, per germline. CDR3 length equals 15 residues. The CDR3 coding sequence is TGCAGCGTTGGGCGGGGACAGACGAACACCGGGGAGCTGTTTTTT. This translates into CSVGRGQTNTGELFF.

Ten or more counts support this clonotype. The V call is TRBV25-1, the J call TRBJ1-2; D ambiguous. This CDR3 comprises 13 residues. V was trimmed by 6 bases and J by 2 bases, leaving 10 bases between them. Germline V gives CDR1 MGHDK, CDR2 SYGVNS. The CDR3 region has the DNA TGTGCCAGCAGGACGACGGGCAACTATGGCTACACCTTC. It codes for CASRTTGNYGYTF.

This clonotype was counted at least ten times. The V and J genes are TRBV7-9 and TRBJ2-5, with D unclear. Trimming took off 5 bases at V and 1 base at J, with 14 bases between the two ends. The CDR3 is 15 amino acids. CDR1 is SEHNR and CDR2 is FQNEAQ in the germline V gene (reference sequence). CDR3 in amino acids: CASSPKWRLQETQYF. The CDR3 DNA reads as TGTGCCAGCAGCCCAAAATGGCGGCTCCAAGAGACCCAGTACTTC.

This clonotype was seen repeatedly, ten times or more. The genes are TRBV5-8 and TRBJ2-3, with D possibly being TRBD2 (5 bases). The CDR3 is made up of 12 amino acids. The germline V gene encodes CDR1 SGHTS and CDR2 YDEGEE. Between the trimmed V and J ends, which lost 3 bases and 7 bases, there was a span of 9 bases. CDR3 DNA sequence: TGTGCCAGCAGCTCTCTAGCTAATACGCAGTATTTT. This sequence encodes CASSSLANTQYF.

In this sample, this clonotype turned up many times. The J gene is TRBJ1-5, the V gene TRBV12-3 or TRBV12-4, with D possibly matching TRBD1 (5 bases). V lost 7 bases, J lost 6 bases, and 13 bases lay in between. CDR3 length: 13 residues. The CDR3 DNA sequence: TGTGCCAGCACCCCCCCTAGGGGTCAGCCCCAGCATTTT. Its protein product is CASTPPRGQPQHF.

This clonotype came up many times. The chain recombines TRBV5-1 with TRBJ1-6, with a possible D match to TRBD1 (6 bases). CDR1 and CDR2 from the germline V gene are SGHRS and YFSETQ. V dropped 5 bases and J dropped 6 bases, with 12 bases sitting between them. The CDR3 length is 14 residues. CDR3 DNA: TGCGCCAGCAGGACGGGACACAGTAATTCACCCCTCCACTTT. It yields the protein CASRTGHSNSPLHF.

This clonotype was detected ten times or more. The chain joins TRBV29-1 to TRBJ2-5, with D perhaps matching TRBD2 (5 bases). This CDR3 comprises 13 residues. The germline CDR1 and CDR2 sequences are SQVTM and ANQGSEA. Between the trimmed V and J ends, which lost 4 bases and 5 bases, there was a span of 14 bases. The CDR3, as DNA: TGCAGCGTTGCACGGGGTGTTACGGAGACCCAGTACTTC. Translated, it gives CSVARGVTETQYF.

This clonotype was counted at least ten times. The rearrangement links TRBV7-2 to TRBJ2-1; D might be TRBD1 or TRBD2, each matching 5 bases. This CDR3 is built from 13 residues. Trimming took 3 bases from V and 6 from J, leaving 9 bases between them. Germline CDR1 and CDR2: SGHTA and FQGNSA. The CDR3 loop reads CASSFSGGNEQFF. DNA for the CDR3: TGTGCCAGCAGCTTCTCTGGGGGCAATGAGCAGTTCTTC.

This clonotype was observed many times. The chain joins TRBV5-1 to TRBJ1-4; D ambiguous. CDR1 and CDR2 from the germline V gene are SGHRS and YFSETQ. The ends were cut back, 7 bases at V and 8 bases at J, with 15 bases in the middle. CDR3 length: 13 residues. The CDR3 DNA reads TGCGCCAGCGGTCCTGAGCCCGAAGAAAAACTGTTTTTT. Translation gives CASGPEPEEKLFF.

This clonotype was seen repeatedly, ten times or more. The J gene is TRBJ2-7, the V gene TRBV7-6; D remains unclear. Germline loops: CDR1 SGHVS, CDR2 FNYEAQ. V was cut by 2 bases and J by 1 base, with 9 bases left in between. CDR3 length: 14 residues. The CDR3 is CASSLNSYSYEQYF. DNA for the CDR3: TGTGCCAGCAGCTTAAACTCCTATTCCTACGAGCAGTACTTC. The full variable domain, with the rest looked up from reference TRBV7-6 and TRBJ2-7, is GAGVSQSPRYKVTKRGQDVALRCDPISGHVSLYWYRQALGQGPEFLTYFNYEAQQDKSGLPNDRFSAERPEGSISTLTIQRTEQRDSAMYRCASSLNSYSYEQYFGPGTRLTVT.